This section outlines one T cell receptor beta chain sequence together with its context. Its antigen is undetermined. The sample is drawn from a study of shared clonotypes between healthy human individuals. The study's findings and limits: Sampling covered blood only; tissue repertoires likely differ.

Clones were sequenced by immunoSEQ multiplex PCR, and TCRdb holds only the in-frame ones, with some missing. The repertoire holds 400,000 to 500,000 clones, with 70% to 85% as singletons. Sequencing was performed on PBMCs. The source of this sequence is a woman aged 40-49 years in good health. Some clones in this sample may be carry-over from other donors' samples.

As DNA, the CDR3 is TGTGCCAGCAGACCTGGACAGGGGAATGAGCAGTTCTTC. Its protein product is CASRPGQGNEQFF. The chain has TRBV5-5 and TRBJ2-1, with 9 bases identical to TRBD1. The CDR3 is 13 residues long. Germline CDR1 is SGHKS and CDR2 is YYEKEE (reference sequence). V shed 5 bases, J shed 7 bases, and the junction held 4 bases outside the gene matches.